This is a list of T cell receptor beta chains from one sample in a study of shared clonotypes between healthy human individuals. TCRdb's copy holds only in-frame clones and misses some; the assay was immunoSEQ multiplex PCR. The profile shows hundreds of thousands of clones, roughly 96% of them singletons. Sample: naive CD8+ T cells sorted from blood. The receptors were sampled from a young man in good health. CDR3s include the opening cysteine and the closing phenylalanine or tryptophan. D genes are given only for firm matches. Clone size appears in some rows only: once, few, many, or a class for an expanded clone.

abundance	v_gene	d_gene	j_gene	CDR3aa	CDR3nt
.	TRBV5-6	.	TRBJ1-2	CASSLTAGHGYTF	TGTGCCAGCAGCTTAACAGCAGGGCATGGCTACACCTTC
.	TRBV10-3	.	TRBJ2-1	CAISDGGAGEQFF	TGTGCCATCAGTGATGGGGGGGCAGGAGAGCAGTTCTTC
.	TRBV7-9	TRBD1	TRBJ1-1	CASSLGQAARNTEAFF	TGTGCCAGCAGCTTGGGACAGGCCGCGCGGAACACTGAAGCTTTCTTT
.	TRBV7-6	.	TRBJ2-5	CASSLGSGRGAYVTQYF	TGTGCCAGCAGCTTAGGGTCGGGCAGGGGCGCGTATGTGACCCAGTACTTC
.	TRBV20-1	.	TRBJ2-7	CSATSSYEQYF	TGCAGTGCTACGAGTTCCTACGAGCAGTACTTC
.	TRBV27	.	TRBJ1-2	CATLGINYGYTF	TGTGCCACGTTAGGGATTAACTATGGCTACACCTTC
.	TRBV7-3	TRBD1	TRBJ1-1	CASSTRQGPGNTEAFF	TGTGCCAGCAGCACCCGACAGGGGCCGGGGAACACTGAAGCTTTCTTT
.	TRBV6-6	.	TRBJ2-3	CASSQESTDTQYF	TGTGCCAGCAGCCAAGAGTCCACAGATACGCAGTATTTT
.	TRBV7-2	TRBD1	TRBJ2-7	CASTGTGIYEQYF	TGTGCCAGCACCGGGACAGGGATCTACGAGCAGTACTTC
few	TRBV10-1	TRBD1	TRBJ1-1	CAGDRGLNTEAFF	TGCGCCGGCGACAGGGGGCTGAACACTGAAGCTTTCTTT
.	TRBV30	.	TRBJ1-1	CAWSVMGRSTEAFF	TGTGCCTGGAGTGTTATGGGGAGGAGCACTGAAGCTTTCTTT
.	TRBV5-1	TRBD1	TRBJ2-7	CASRTQTGYHEQYF	TGCGCCAGCAGAACTCAGACAGGGTATCACGAGCAGTACTTC
.	TRBV7-9	.	TRBJ1-5	CASSPDLGYSNQPQHF	TGTGCCAGCAGCCCGGACCTCGGGTATAGCAATCAGCCCCAGCATTTT
.	TRBV5-4	TRBD2	TRBJ2-1	CASSLGSGSMNEQFF	TGTGCCAGCAGCTTGGGTAGCGGGAGTATGAATGAGCAGTTCTTC
.	TRBV15	TRBD2	TRBJ2-3	CATSIAGPSSYTDTQYF	TGTGCCACCAGTATAGCGGGACCGAGTAGTTACACAGATACGCAGTATTTT
.	TRBV9	TRBD2	TRBJ2-7	CASSGSSGSYEQYF	TGTGCCAGCAGCGGATCTAGCGGTTCCTACGAGCAGTACTTC
.	TRBV7-8	.	TRBJ1-1	CASSLDVREAFF	TGTGCCAGCAGCTTAGACGTAAGGGAAGCTTTCTTT
.	TRBV7-9	TRBD2	TRBJ2-1	CASSPGTSKLYNEQFF	TGTGCCAGCAGCCCGGGGACTAGCAAGCTCTACAATGAGCAGTTCTTC
.	TRBV5-1	.	TRBJ2-7	CASSSSPGNNYEQYF	TGCGCCAGCAGCTCAAGCCCCGGGAACAACTACGAGCAGTACTTC
.	TRBV7-2	TRBD2	TRBJ2-3	CALGASGGLGDTQYF	TGTGCCCTGGGGGCCAGCGGGGGACTCGGTGATACGCAGTATTTT
.	TRBV7-6	.	TRBJ2-7	CASSPVGGYLGDEQYF	TGTGCCAGCAGCCCTGTCGGCGGTTACCTGGGGGACGAGCAGTACTTC
.	TRBV7-9	TRBD2	TRBJ2-1	CASSLAGTSRINEQFF	TGTGCCAGCAGCTTAGCAGGGACTAGCAGAATCAATGAGCAGTTCTTC
.	TRBV27	TRBD1	TRBJ2-5	CASSFWTGGGETQYF	TGTGCCAGCAGTTTCTGGACAGGGGGTGGGGAGACCCAGTACTTC
.	TRBV29-1	.	TRBJ2-1	CSVEGLVAVSYNEQFF	TGCAGCGTTGAAGGGTTGGTAGCGGTAAGCTACAATGAGCAGTTCTTC
.	TRBV27	.	TRBJ1-2	CASSLSSGGPDYGYTF	TGTGCCAGCAGTTTATCCAGCGGGGGGCCGGACTATGGCTACACCTTC
.	TRBV28	.	TRBJ2-7	CASSFLARGIYEQYF	TGTGCCAGCAGTTTCCTTGCCAGGGGCATCTACGAGCAGTACTTC
.	TRBV7-9	.	TRBJ2-2	CASSLGQPESPTGELFF	TGTGCCAGCAGCTTGGGGCAGCCCGAAAGCCCCACCGGGGAGCTGTTTTTT
.	TRBV6-5	.	TRBJ2-5	CASSYKQAETQYF	TGTGCCAGCAGTTACAAACAGGCAGAGACCCAGTACTTC
.	TRBV30	.	TRBJ2-7	CAWSTGRGSSEQYF	TGTGCCTGGAGCACGGGGCGAGGATCGTCCGAGCAGTACTTC
.	TRBV4-1	.	TRBJ2-7	CASSQVGIYEQYF	TGCGCCAGCAGCCAAGTAGGGATTTACGAGCAGTACTTC
.	TRBV27	.	TRBJ2-7	CASSKKDKPYEQYF	TGTGCCAGCAGCAAAAAGGACAAGCCCTACGAGCAGTACTTC
.	TRBV9	.	TRBJ2-7	CASSVGAGGPYEQYF	TGTGCCAGCAGCGTAGGGGCAGGCGGGCCCTACGAGCAGTACTTC
.	TRBV5-1	.	TRBJ2-5	CASSLAITQYQETQYF	TGCGCCAGCAGCTTGGCCATAACTCAGTACCAAGAGACCCAGTACTTC
.	TRBV7-9	TRBD2	TRBJ2-3	CASSTGGTLYTDTQYF	TGTGCCAGCAGCACGGGGGGGACACTGTACACAGATACGCAGTATTTT
.	TRBV11-2	.	TRBJ2-2	CASSSFTGELFF	TGTGCCAGCAGCTCCTTCACCGGGGAGCTGTTTTTT
once	TRBV7-9	.	TRBJ2-7	CASSHPGSSSYEQYF	TGTGCCAGCAGCCACCCGGGCAGTAGCTCCTACGAGCAGTACTTC
.	TRBV13	.	TRBJ1-4	CASSLALDPNEKLFF	TGTGCCAGCAGCTTAGCCCTGGATCCTAATGAAAAACTGTTTTTT
.	TRBV28	.	TRBJ2-7	CASSSKIYEQYF	TGTGCCAGCAGTTCAAAGATCTACGAGCAGTACTTC
.	TRBV6-1	.	TRBJ1-5	CASSDWGMDQPQHF	TGTGCCAGCAGTGATTGGGGGATGGATCAGCCCCAGCATTTT
once	TRBV10-3	.	TRBJ2-1	CAISGSGDSYNEQFF	TGTGCCATCAGTGGATCAGGGGACTCCTACAATGAGCAGTTCTTC
.	TRBV7-6	TRBD1	TRBJ1-1	CAGSPRGSHEAFF	TGTGCCGGCAGCCCCAGGGGGTCGCATGAAGCTTTCTTT
once	TRBV11-2	.	TRBJ2-1	CASSGRAYNEQFF	TGTGCCAGCAGTGGCCGGGCCTACAATGAGCAGTTCTTC